The following is a T cell receptor beta chain sequence with its context. What it binds is unknown. Amplification of TCR beta CDR3 regions was performed using RNA transcripts as template. The primer set for the first-round RT-PCR of the TCR CDR3 was HTBI. TCRdb reanalysed the multiplex PCR reads using MiXCR and keeps one entry per CDR3 protein. The sample yields under 350,000 distinct CDR3 sequences, roughly 20% seen once. CDR3 length equals 14 residues. V was clipped by 3 bases and J by 6 bases, with 17 bases between them. Germline V gene sequence: CDR1 DFQATT, CDR2 SNEGSKA (reference sequence). The sample originates from a study of T cells in Graves' hyperthyroidism and ophthalmopathy. Study-level findings and limits: Most clonotypes expanded in the thyroid (above 0.001) were also present in blood.

Hyperthyroidism, newly diagnosed and lasting under 2 months, affected patients aged 18 to 65. This TCR derives from a woman aged 45 to 65 with Graves' hyperthyroidism. Material: blood. This rearrangement joins TRBV20-1 to TRBJ1-1, with D unclear. CDR3: CSASVRYPGAEAFF. CDR3 sequence (DNA): TGCAGTGCTAGCGTGCGGTACCCTGGGGCTGAAGCTTTCTTT.